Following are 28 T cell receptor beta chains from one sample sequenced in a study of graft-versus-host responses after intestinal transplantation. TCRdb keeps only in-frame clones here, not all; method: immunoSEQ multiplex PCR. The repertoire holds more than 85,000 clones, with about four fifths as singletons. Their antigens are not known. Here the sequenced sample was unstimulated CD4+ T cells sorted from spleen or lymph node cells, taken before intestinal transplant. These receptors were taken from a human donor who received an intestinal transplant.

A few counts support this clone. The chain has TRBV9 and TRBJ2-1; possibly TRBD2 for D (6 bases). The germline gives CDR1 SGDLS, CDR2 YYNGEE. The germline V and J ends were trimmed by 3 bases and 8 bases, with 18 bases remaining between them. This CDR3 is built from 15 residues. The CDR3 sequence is CASSGALAMIDEQFF. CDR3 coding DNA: TGTGCCAGCAGCGGAGCCCTAGCGATGATAGATGAGCAGTTCTTC.

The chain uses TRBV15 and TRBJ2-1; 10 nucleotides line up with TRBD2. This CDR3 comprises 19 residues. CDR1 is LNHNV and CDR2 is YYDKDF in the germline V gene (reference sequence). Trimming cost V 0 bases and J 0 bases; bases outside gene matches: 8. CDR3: CATSRDSSSGSVSYNEQFF. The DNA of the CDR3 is TGTGCCACCAGCAGAGATTCCTCTAGCGGGAGTGTCTCCTACAATGAGCAGTTCTTC.

CDR3 loop: CASSPGLYYEQYF. The CDR3 DNA reads as TGTGCCAGCTCACCGGGACTTTACTACGAGCAGTACTTC. The genes are TRBV18 and TRBJ2-7, with TRBD2 as a possible D gene (6 bases). The CDR3 is made up of 13 amino acids. Trimming pared 3 bases from V and 3 bases from J, leaving 9 bases between. Germline V gene lookup returns CDR1 KGHSH and CDR2 LQKENI. Full variable domain (remainder filled in from reference TRBV18 and TRBJ2-7): NAGVMQNPRHLVRRRGQEARLRCSPMKGHSHVYWYRQLPEEGLKFMVYLQKENIIDESGMPKERFSAEFPKEGPSILRIQQVVRGDSAAYFCASSPGLYYEQYFGPGTRLTVT.

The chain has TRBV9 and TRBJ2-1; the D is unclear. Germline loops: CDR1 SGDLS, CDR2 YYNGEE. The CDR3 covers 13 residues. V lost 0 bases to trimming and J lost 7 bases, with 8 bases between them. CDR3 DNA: TGTGCCAGCAGCGTAGATCTGAGAAATGAGCAGTTCTTC. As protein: CASSVDLRNEQFF.

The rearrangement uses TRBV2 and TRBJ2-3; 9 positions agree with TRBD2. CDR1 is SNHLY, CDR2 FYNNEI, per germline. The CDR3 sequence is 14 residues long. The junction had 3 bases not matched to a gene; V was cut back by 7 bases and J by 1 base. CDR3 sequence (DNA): TGTGCCAGCACACAGCGGGGGGGCACAGATACGCAGTATTTT. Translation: CASTQRGGTDTQYF.

CDR3 nucleotide sequence: TGTGCCTGGAGGACAGGGGGCAAGTACGAGCAGTACTTC. It yields the protein CAWRTGGKYEQYF. The chain links TRBV30 to TRBJ2-7, with TRBD1 identical over 10 bases. Germline V gives CDR1 GTSNPN, CDR2 SVGIG (reference sequence). The length of the CDR3 is 13 residues. With V trimmed by 3 bases and J by 4 bases, 3 bases remained unmatched.

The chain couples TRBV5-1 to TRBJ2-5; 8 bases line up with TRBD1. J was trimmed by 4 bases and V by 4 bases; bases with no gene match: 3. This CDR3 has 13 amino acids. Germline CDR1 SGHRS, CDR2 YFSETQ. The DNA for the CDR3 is TGCGCCAGCAGCCAGGGGGCCAGAGAGACCCAGTACTTC. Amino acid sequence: CASSQGARETQYF.

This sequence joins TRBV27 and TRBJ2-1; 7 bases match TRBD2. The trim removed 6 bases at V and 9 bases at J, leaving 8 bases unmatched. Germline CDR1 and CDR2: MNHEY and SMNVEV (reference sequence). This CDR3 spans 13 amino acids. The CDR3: CASSPTSLGEQFF. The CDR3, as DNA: TGTGCCAGCAGCCCGACTAGCTTGGGTGAGCAGTTCTTC.

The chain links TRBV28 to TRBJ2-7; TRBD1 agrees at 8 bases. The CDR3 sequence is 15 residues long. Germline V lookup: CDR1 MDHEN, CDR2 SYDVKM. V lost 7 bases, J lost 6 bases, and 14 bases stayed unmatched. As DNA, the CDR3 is TGTGCCAGCAAGACCGCGGCAGGGGGCACGGGCGAGCAGTACTTC. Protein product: CASKTAAGGTGEQYF.

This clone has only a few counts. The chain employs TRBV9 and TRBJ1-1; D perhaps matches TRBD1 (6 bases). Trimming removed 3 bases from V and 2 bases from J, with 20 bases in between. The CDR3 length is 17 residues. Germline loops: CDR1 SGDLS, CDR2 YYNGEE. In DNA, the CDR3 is TGTGCCAGCAGCGCCGGGCGGCTCACAGGGCATAACACTGAAGCTTTCTTT. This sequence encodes CASSAGRLTGHNTEAFF.

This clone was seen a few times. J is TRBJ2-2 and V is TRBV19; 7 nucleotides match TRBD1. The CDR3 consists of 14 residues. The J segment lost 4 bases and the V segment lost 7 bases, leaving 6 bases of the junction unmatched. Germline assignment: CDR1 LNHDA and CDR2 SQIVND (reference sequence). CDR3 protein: CASIGTEGTGELFF. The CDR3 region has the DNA TGTGCCAGTATAGGGACAGAGGGCACCGGGGAGCTGTTTTTT.

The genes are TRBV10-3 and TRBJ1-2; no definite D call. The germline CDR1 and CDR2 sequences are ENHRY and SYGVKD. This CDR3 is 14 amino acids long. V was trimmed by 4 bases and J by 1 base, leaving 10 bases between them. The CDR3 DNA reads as TGTGCCATCAGTGGGGCGAACGGTAACTATGGCTACACCTTC. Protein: CAISGANGNYGYTF.

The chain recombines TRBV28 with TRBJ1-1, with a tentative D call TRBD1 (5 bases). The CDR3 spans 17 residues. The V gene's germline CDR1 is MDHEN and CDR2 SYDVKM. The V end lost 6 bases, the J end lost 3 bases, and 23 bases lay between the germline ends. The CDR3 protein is CASSRGGAWVWDTEAFF. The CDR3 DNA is TGTGCCAGCAGCCGTGGCGGGGCATGGGTTTGGGACACTGAAGCTTTCTTT.

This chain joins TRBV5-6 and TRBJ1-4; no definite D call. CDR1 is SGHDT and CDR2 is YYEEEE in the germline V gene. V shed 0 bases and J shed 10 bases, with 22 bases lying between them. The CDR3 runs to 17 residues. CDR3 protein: CASSLVSGIGISRKLFF. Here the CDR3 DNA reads TGTGCCAGCAGCTTGGTTAGCGGGATCGGGATTTCGCGAAAACTGTTTTTT.

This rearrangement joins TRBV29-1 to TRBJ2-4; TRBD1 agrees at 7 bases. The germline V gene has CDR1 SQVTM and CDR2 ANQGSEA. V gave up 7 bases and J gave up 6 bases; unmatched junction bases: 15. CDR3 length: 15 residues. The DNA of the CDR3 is TGCAGCGCCGCCCTACTACCGGGACAGCTAAACATTCAGTACTTC. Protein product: CSAALLPGQLNIQYF.

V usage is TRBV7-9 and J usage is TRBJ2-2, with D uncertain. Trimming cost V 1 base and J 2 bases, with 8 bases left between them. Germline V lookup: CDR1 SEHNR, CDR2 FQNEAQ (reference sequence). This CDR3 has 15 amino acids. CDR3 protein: CASSLVVRNTGELFF. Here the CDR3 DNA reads TGTGCCAGCAGCTTAGTGGTCAGAAACACCGGGGAGCTGTTTTTT.

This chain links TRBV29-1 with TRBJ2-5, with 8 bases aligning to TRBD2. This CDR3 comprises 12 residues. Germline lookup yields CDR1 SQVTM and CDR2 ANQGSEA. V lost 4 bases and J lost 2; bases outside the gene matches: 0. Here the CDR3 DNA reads TGCAGCGTTGCGGGGGGGCAAGAGACCCAGTACTTC. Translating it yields CSVAGGQETQYF.

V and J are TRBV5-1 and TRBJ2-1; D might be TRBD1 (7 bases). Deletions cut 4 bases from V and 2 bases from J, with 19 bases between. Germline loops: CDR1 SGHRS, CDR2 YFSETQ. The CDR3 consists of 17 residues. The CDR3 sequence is CASSDNPTGRTYNEQFF. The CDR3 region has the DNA TGCGCCAGCAGCGACAACCCGACAGGGAGGACCTACAATGAGCAGTTCTTC.

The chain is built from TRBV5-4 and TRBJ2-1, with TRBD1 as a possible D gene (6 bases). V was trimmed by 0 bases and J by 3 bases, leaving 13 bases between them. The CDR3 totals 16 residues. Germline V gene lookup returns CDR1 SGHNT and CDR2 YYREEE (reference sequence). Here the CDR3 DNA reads TGTGCCAGCAGCTTGGCATCCGGGACAATCTACAATGAGCAGTTCTTC. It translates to CASSLASGTIYNEQFF.

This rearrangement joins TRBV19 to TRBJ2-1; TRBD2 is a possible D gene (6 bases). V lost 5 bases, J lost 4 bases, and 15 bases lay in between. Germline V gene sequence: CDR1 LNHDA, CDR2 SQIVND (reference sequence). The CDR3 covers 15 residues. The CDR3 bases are TGTGCCAGTAGTTCGGGGGTCGGGGGATACAATGAGCAGTTCTTC. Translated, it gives CASSSGVGGYNEQFF.

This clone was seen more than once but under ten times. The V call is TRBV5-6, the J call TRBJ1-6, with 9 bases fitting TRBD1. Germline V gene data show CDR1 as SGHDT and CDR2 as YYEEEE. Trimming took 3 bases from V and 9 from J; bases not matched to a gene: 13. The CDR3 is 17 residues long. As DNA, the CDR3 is TGTGCCAGCAGCTACCGGGACAGGGTGACTTTTGGTTCACCCCTCCACTTT. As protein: CASSYRDRVTFGSPLHF.

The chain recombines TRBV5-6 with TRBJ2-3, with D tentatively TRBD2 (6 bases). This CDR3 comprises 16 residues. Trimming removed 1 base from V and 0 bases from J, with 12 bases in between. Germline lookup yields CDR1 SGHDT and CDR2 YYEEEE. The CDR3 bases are TGTGCCAGCAGCTTGAGCCAGCGGGCTAGCACAGATACGCAGTATTTT. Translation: CASSLSQRASTDTQYF. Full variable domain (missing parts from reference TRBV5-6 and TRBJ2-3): DAGVTQSPTHLIKTRGQQVTLRCSPKSGHDTVSWYQQALGQGPQFIFQYYEEEERQRGNFPDRFSGHQFPNYSSELNVNALLLGDSALYLCASSLSQRASTDTQYFGPGTRLTVL.

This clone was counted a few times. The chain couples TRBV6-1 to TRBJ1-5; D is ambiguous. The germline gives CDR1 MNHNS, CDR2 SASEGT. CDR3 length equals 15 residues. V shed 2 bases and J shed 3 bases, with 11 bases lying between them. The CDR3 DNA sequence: TGTGCCAGCAGTGAAATGTCGGGGAACAATCAGCCCCAGCATTTT. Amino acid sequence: CASSEMSGNNQPQHF.

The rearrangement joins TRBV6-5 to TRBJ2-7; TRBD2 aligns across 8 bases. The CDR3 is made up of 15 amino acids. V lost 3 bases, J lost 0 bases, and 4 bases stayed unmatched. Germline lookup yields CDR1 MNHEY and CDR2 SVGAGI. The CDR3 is CASSYGRGASYEQYF. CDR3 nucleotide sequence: TGTGCCAGCAGTTATGGGCGGGGGGCCTCCTACGAGCAGTACTTC.

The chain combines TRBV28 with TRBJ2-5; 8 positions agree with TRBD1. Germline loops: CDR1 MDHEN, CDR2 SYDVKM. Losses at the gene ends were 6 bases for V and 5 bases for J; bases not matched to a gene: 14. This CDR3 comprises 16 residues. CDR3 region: CASSLDRGIVYETQYF. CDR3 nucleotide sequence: TGTGCCAGCAGCCTCGACAGGGGAATAGTCTATGAGACCCAGTACTTC.

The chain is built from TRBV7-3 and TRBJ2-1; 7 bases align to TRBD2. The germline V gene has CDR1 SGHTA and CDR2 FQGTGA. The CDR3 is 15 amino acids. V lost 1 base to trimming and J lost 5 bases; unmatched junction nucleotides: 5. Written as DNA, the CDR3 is TGTGCCAGCAGCTTAAGGCTAGCGGCAAACAATGAGCAGTTCTTC. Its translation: CASSLRLAANNEQFF. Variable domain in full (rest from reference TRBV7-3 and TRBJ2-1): GAGVSQTPSNKVTEKGKYVELRCDPISGHTALYWYRQSLGQGPEFLIYFQGTGAADDSGLPNDRFFAVRPEGSVSTLKIQRTERGDSAVYLCASSLRLAANNEQFFGPGTRLTVL.

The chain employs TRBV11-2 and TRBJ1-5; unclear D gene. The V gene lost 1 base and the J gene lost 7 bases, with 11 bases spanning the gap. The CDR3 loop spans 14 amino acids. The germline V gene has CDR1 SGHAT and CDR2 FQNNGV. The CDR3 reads CASSLGSGGQPQHF. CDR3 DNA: TGTGCCAGCAGCTTAGGTTCCGGAGGCCAGCCCCAGCATTTT.

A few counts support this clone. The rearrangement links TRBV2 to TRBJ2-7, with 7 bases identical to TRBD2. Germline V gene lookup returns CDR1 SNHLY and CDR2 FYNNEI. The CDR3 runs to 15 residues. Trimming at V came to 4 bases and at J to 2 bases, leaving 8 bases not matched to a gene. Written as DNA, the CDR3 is TGTGCCAGCAGTGCCGGCGGGAGCTGGACCTACGAGCAGTACTTC. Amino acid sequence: CASSAGGSWTYEQYF. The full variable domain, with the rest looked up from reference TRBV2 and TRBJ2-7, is EPEVTQTPSHQVTQMGQEVILRCVPISNHLYFYWYRQILGQKVEFLVSFYNNEISEKSEIFDDQFSVERPDGSNFTLKIRSTKLEDSAMYFCASSAGGSWTYEQYFGPGTRLTVT.